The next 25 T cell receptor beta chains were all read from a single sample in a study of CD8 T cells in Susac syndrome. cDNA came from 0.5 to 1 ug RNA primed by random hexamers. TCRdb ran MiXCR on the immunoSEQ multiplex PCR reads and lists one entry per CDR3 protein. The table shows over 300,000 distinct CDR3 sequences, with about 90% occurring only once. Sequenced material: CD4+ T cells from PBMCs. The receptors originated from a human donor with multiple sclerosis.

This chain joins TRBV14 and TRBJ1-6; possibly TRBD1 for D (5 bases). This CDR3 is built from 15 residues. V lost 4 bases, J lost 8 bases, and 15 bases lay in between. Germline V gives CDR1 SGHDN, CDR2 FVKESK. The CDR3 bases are TGTGCCAGCAGCCCCCTGACAGCTCCCGATTCACCCCTCCACTTT. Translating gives CASSPLTAPDSPLHF. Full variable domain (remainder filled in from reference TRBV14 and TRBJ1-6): EAGVTQFPSHSVIEKGQTVTLRCDPISGHDNLYWYRRVMGKEIKFLLHFVKESKQDESGMPNNRFLAERTGGTYSTLKVQPAELEDSGVYFCASSPLTAPDSPLHFGNGTRLTVT.

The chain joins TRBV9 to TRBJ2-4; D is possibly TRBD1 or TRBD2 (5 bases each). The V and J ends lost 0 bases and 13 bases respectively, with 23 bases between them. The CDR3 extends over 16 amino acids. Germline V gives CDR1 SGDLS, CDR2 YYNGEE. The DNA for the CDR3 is TGTGCCAGCAGCGTAGGAGACCCAGGGAGAAGGGGCCGACAGTACTTC. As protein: CASSVGDPGRRGRQYF.

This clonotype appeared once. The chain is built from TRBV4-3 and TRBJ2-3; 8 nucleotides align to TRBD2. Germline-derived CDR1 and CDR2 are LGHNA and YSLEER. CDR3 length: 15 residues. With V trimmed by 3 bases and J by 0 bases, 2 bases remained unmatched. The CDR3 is CASSHGTSSTDTQYF. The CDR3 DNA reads TGCGCCAGCAGCCACGGGACTAGTAGCACAGATACGCAGTATTTT.

The CDR3 here is CSAIKDLNTEAFF. The CDR3 DNA is TGCAGTGCTATCAAGGACCTGAACACTGAAGCTTTCTTT. V is TRBV20-1 and J is TRBJ1-1, with D uncertain. V was clipped by 4 bases and J by 0 bases, with 9 bases between them. CDR3 length: 13 amino acids. In germline, CDR1 is DFQATT, CDR2 SNEGSKA (reference sequence).

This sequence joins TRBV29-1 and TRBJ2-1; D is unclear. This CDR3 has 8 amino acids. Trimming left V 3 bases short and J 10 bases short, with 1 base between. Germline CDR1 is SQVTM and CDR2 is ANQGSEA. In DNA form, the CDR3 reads TGCAGCGTTGACGAGCAGTTCTTC. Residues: CSVDEQFF.

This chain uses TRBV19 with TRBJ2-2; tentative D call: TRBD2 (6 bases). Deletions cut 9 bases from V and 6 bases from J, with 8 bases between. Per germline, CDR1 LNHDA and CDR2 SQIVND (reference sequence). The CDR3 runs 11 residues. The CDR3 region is CASGGAGELFF. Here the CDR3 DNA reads TGTGCCAGCGGGGGTGCCGGGGAGCTGTTTTTT.

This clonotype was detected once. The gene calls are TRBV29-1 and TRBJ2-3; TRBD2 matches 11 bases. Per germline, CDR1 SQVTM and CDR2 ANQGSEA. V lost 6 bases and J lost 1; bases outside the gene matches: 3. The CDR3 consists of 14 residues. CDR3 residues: CSVATSGGTDTQYF. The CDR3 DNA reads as TGCAGCGTGGCGACTAGCGGGGGCACAGATACGCAGTATTTT.

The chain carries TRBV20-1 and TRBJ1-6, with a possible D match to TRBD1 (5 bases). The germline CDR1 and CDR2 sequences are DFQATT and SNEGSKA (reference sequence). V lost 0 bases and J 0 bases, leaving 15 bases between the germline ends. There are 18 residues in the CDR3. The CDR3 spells CSARDFDSYYSYNSPLHF. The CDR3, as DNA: TGCAGTGCTAGAGATTTCGACAGCTATTACTCCTATAATTCACCCCTCCACTTT.

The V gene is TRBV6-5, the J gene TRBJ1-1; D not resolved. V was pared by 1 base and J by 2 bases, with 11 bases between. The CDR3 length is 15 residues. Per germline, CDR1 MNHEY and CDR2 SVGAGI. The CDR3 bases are TGTGCCAGCAGTTACTTTAGGACCCTCAACACTGAAGCTTTCTTT. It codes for CASSYFRTLNTEAFF.

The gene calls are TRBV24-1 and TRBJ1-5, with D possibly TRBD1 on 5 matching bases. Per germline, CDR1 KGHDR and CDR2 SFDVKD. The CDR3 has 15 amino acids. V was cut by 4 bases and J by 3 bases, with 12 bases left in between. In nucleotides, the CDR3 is TGTGCCACCAGTGACCCTCGACAGTCCAATCAGCCCCAGCATTTT. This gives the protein CATSDPRQSNQPQHF.

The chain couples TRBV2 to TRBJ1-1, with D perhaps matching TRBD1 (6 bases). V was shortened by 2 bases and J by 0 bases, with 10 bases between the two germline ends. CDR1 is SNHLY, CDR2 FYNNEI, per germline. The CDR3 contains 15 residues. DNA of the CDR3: TGTGCCAGCAGTGAACGATGGACAGTGAACACTGAAGCTTTCTTT. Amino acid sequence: CASSERWTVNTEAFF.

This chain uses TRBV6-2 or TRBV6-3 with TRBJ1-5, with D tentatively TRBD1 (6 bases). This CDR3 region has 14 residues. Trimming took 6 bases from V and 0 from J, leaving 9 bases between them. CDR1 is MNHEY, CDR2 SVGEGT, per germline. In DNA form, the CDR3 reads TGTGCCAGCAGAATGACAGGTAGCAATCAGCCCCAGCATTTT. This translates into CASRMTGSNQPQHF.

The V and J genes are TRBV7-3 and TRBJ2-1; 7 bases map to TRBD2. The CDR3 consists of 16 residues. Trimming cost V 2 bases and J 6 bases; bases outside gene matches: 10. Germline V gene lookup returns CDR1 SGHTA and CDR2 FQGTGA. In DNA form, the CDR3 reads TGTGCCAGCAGCTTACCGGGGGGTTGGGGCTTCAATGAGCAGTTCTTC. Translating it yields CASSLPGGWGFNEQFF.

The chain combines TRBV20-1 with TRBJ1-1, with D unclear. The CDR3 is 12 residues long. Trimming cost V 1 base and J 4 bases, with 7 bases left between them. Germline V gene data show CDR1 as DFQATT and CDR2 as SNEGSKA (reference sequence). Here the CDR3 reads CSARAIGTEAFF. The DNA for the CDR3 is TGCAGTGCTAGAGCGATTGGCACTGAAGCTTTCTTT.

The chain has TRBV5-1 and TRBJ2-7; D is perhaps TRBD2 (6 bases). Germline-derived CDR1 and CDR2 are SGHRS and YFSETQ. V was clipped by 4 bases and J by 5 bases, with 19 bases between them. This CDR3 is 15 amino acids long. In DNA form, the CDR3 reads TGCGCCAGCAGCCTATCGTCGGTGAGGAGGGACGAGCAGTACTTC. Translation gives CASSLSSVRRDEQYF.

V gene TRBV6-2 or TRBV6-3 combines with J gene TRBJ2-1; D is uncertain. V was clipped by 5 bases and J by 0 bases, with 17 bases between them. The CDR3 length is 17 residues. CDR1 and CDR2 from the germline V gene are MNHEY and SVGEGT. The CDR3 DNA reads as TGTGCCAGCAGTCCGTACGGACGCTTTAGCTCCTACAATGAGCAGTTCTTC. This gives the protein CASSPYGRFSSYNEQFF.

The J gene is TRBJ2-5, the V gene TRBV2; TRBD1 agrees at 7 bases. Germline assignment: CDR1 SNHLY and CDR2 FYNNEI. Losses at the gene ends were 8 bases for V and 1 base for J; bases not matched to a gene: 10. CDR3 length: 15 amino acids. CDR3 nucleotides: TGTGCCAGCGCCCGCAGGGGGTTCCCCCAAGAGACCCAGTACTTC. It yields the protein CASARRGFPQETQYF.

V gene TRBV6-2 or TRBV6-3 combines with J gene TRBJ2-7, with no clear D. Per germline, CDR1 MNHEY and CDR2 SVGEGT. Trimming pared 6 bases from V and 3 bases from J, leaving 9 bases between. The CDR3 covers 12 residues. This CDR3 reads CASSRLNYEQYF. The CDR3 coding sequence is TGTGCCAGCAGCCGCCTCAACTACGAGCAGTACTTC.

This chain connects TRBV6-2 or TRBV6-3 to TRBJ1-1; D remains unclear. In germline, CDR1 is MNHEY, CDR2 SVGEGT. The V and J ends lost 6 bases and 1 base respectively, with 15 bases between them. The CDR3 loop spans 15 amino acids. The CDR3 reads CASRAPVGRNTEAFF. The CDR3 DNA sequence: TGTGCCAGCAGAGCCCCCGTCGGGAGGAACACTGAAGCTTTCTTT.

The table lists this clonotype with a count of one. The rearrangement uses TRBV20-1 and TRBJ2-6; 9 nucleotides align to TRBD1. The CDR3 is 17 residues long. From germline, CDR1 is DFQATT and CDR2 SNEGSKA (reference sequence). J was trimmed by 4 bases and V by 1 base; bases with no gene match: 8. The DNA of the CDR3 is TGCAGTGCTAGAGTGACAGGGGGGCTAAGGGGGGCCAACGTCCTGACTTTC. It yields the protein CSARVTGGLRGANVLTF.

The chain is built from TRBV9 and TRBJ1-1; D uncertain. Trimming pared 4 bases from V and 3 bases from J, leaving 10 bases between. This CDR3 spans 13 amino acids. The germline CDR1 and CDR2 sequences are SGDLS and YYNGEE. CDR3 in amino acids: CASSPHLDTEAFF. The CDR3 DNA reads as TGTGCCAGCAGCCCTCACTTAGACACTGAAGCTTTCTTT.

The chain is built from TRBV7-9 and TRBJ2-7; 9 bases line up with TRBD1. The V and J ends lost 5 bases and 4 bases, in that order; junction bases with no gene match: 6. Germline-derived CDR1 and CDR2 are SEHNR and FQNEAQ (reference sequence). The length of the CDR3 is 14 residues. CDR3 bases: TGTGCCAGCAGCCCGGGGACAGGGAGGTACGAGCAGTACTTC. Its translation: CASSPGTGRYEQYF.

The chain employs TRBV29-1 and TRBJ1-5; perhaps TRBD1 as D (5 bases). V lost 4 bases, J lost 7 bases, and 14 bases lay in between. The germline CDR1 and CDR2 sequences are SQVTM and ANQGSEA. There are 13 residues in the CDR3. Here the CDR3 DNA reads TGCAGCGTTGTTTGGGGTTCAGGGCAGCCCCAGCATTTT. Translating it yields CSVVWGSGQPQHF.

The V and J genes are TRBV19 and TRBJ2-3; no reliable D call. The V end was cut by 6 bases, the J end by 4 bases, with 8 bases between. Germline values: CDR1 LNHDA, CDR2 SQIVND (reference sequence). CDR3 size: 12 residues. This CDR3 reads CASSHWPDTQYF. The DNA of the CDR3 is TGTGCCAGTAGCCACTGGCCAGATACGCAGTATTTT.

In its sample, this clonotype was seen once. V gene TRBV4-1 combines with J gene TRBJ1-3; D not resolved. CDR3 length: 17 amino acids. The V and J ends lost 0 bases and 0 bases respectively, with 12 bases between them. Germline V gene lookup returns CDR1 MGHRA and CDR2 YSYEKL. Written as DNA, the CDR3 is TGCGCCAGCAGCCAAGATCACCGGGAAAGCTCTGGAAACACCATATATTTT. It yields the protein CASSQDHRESSGNTIYF.